This TCR beta chain was recovered during a study of cytomegalovirus exposure and HLA in healthy donors (dated by TCRdb to 2017 to 2019). Background on the whole study: An earlier analysis of some 550 of the donors reported 250 to 300 Gb of sequence data and about 100 million unique TCR beta sequences from about 200 million T cells. Rather than using new phenotypic data, the later analysis identified candidate immune exposures from TCR beta sequences and from how often those sequences occurred across donors. Several DR-DQ haplotypes were handled as single units for association and clustering, since linkage in the cohort was strong. The study aimed to test whether signatures of past pathogen exposure could be identified by cataloging public T cell receptors. In a later genetic analysis, genome-wide SNP genotypes for about three fifths of the roughly 670 donors were used, and that subset was treated as a discovery cohort. In a later analysis, previously published TCR beta repertoires from 500 to 750 donors were re-analyzed and high-resolution HLA genotyping was added so that TCR occurrence patterns could be studied. Among around 400 genotyped donors of the cohort, an average of roughly 240,000 unique TCR beta nucleotide sequences were sequenced per donor, roughly 18% of them non-productive. Of the 300 to 500 genotyped donors, 65% to 90% were placed in the genetic ancestry cluster associated with self-reported Caucasian donors. To predict cytomegalovirus infection status, the study combined high-throughput TCR immunosequencing, statistical association of individual TCRs with disease status, and machine learning. The number of typed donors differed by locus: roughly 620-640 for A, B, C, DRB1 and DQB1; 500 to 550 for DQA1; approximately 600 for DPA1; and around 490 for DPB1. Both class I and class II loci were covered by HLA typing, at four-digit resolution. The study used immunosequencing to profile the T cell repertoires of approximately 690 subjects and linked those repertoires to cytomegalovirus serostatus. In an earlier analysis of a few hundred of the donors, high-throughput TCR beta sequencing was used to judge whether each TCR beta V gene segment behaved as functional or pseudogenic. Every discovery cohort repertoire had been produced on one sequencing platform. A separate validation cohort of about 110 different subjects was used in addition to the 666-subject first cohort. An early release covering over 500 HLA-typed donors comprised 250 to 350 gigabases of sequencing data and approximately 85 million unique TCR sequences. Donor age, sex, ethnicity and CMV serostatus were collected together with the repertoire data.

What the study reported, not specific to this receptor: In a later genetic analysis, a missense DCLRE1C variant was associated with V-gene and J-gene trimming of TCR beta chains, and the association was replicated in an independent cohort. The sequencing pipeline was judged likely to have produced a cluster of highly shared sequence variants as a technical artifact. An earlier analysis of approximately 590 of the donors showed that most TCR beta V segments appeared in productive rearrangements either about 87% or about 30% of the time, which broadly matched IMGT annotations. The classifier was reported to diagnose cytomegalovirus status with high specificity and sensitivity in both the original cohort and the validation cohort. At a false discovery rate of 0.05, a later analysis linked 16,951 TCR beta sequences to specific HLA alleles. According to a later genetic analysis, donors in an Asian-associated ancestry cluster had fewer N-insertions in productive TCRs than the approximately 700-donor mean. Because some donors lacked HLA typing at each locus, the association tests relied only on the typed subset. In a later analysis, most CMV-associated TCR beta chains were found to appear HLA-restricted, with HLA associations seemingly driven largely by CMV exposure. The 87-base-pair reads could not distinguish some IMGT-functional V segments, including TRBV6-2 and TRBV6-3, so those segments were excluded. Strong co-occurrence of HLA alleles, especially DR and DQ, made assigning TCR associations to individual alleles difficult. The study gave a list of 150 to 200 TCR beta chains associated with cytomegalovirus. In a later analysis, several top co-occurrence clusters were reported to appear linked to parvovirus B19, influenza, CMV and Epstein-Barr virus. A further reported finding was that TCR beta sequences accurately predicted the HLA-A and HLA-B alleles for most subjects in the first cohort. The only immune exposure information available for the cohort was CMV serostatus. In a later analysis, HLA-associated TCR beta chains showed more clonal expansion and lower generation probabilities than non-associated chains that were equally common. This cohort had only TCR beta chains sequenced, and the lack of alpha or paired-chain data limited which features could be detected. Over 15 rarely observed V segments, including chromosome 9 orphons, were excluded from the earlier analysis of approximately 500 of the donors because counts were too low. While some public TCRs were present in many individuals, most TCR sequences turned up only very rarely across donors. The authors suggested that the approach could potentially be generalized to other disease states and immunological phenotypes. According to a later analysis, TCR association rates differed among HLA loci, with DRB1 alleles showing the most associated TCRs and HLA-C alleles showing the fewest. In vitro tests confirmed that a few of the cytomegalovirus-associated TCR beta chains recognize cytomegalovirus antigens. Correlated functional status among segregating V segments might be attributable to linkage disequilibrium, but an unknown experimental factor could not be ruled out. Roughly uniform sequencing depth across donors was assumed in presence/absence analyses, although this assumption may not hold.

The cohort consisted of 600 to 700 healthy bone marrow donors. At the time of sampling, all cohort members were nominally healthy, though unrecorded immune exposures were likely present. The donor tested CMV seronegative, placing the donor among the 350 to 400 seronegative members of the cohort. Every donor gave a peripheral blood sample, and the peripheral blood mononuclear cells from that sample were used for TCR beta sequencing. Genomic DNA extraction from the blood cell samples was performed with the Qiagen DNeasy Blood Extraction Kit. For this clone: No antigen is known for it. No base-level quality is on record; no much larger clone is a single base apart.

Library preparation employed the immunoSEQ multiplex PCR assay. For the multiplex PCR, a mixture combining 60 forward primers for TCR Vbeta segments and 13 reverse primers for TCR Jbeta segments was used. Amplification of the CDR3 region of rearranged TCR beta genes was performed with a multiplex PCR assay on genomic DNA. On the Illumina HiSeq System, the amplified TCR beta libraries were sequenced as 87-base-pair reads. The published analysis was carried out like this. Across the roughly 670 repertoires, a later analysis counted some 80 million unique TCR beta chains, approximately 10 million of which were shared by at least two donors. Raw reads were error-corrected and collapsed into unique sequences by a nearest-neighbor algorithm in which closely related sequences were merged to remove PCR and sequencing errors. CDR3 sequences were aligned to IMGT reference sequences to assign V, D and J gene segments. For a sequence to be retained, at least a six-nucleotide match to both a V gene segment and a J gene segment was required. A rearrangement was called productive if the CDR3 had no stop codons and remained in frame with V and J, and every other rearrangement was called non-productive. CDR3 was defined according to IMGT convention as the region running from the second conserved V-encoded cysteine to the conserved J-encoded phenylalanine. In an earlier analysis of roughly 610 of the donors, sequences lacking an unambiguous match to a single V gene segment were excluded. An earlier analysis of roughly 590 of the donors called V segments functional above 56.7% productive rearrangements and segregating when the between-donor standard deviation exceeded 5%. To diagnose cytomegalovirus status from the catalog of TCR beta chain sequences, a statistical classification framework was built. A later analysis assigned V and J genes by comparing TCR nucleotide sequences with IMGT/GENE-DB human TR gene sequences. A later analysis assigned CDR3 sequences and most-parsimonious VDJ recombination scenarios with the TCRdist pipeline. In a later analysis, every TCR beta chain was defined by the combination of its CDR3 amino acid sequence and its V-gene family, and reads without a unique V-gene family were dropped. In a later analysis, some 600 highly shared, low-generation-probability nucleotide sequences were removed to address suspected cross-contamination and a sequencing artifact. A later analysis calculated a clonal expansion index for each public chain from normalized within-repertoire ranks of inferred template counts. Generation probabilities in a later analysis came from a VDJ recombination model fitted to out-of-frame rearrangements, and those results were checked against IGoR. In a later analysis, hypergeometric tests were used to score TCR-TCR, TCR-HLA and TCR-CMV co-occurrence, with a repertoire-size bias correction applied to TCR pairs. A later analysis estimated false discovery rates by permuting HLA or CMV assignments 20 times. A later analysis grouped co-occurring TCRs with DBSCAN, adding TCRdist sequence similarity when clustering within HLA-allele-positive subsets. For co-occurrence clustering, repertoires with fewer than 30,000 or more than 120,000 public chains were excluded, along with roughly 5 repertoires with anomalous nucleotide sharing. Imported from immuneACCESS, the table was reduced by TCRdb to in-frame sequences with V and J called. These copies leave out some clones; in studies compared against another copy, an unresolved V gene accounts for under half, and the cause of the remainder is not known. The V and J calls and clone size are taken from that table; D and trimming were inferred from the DNA. In this sample the table shows 85,000 to 130,000 clones, roughly 78% of which occur a single time. The ten largest account for under 2% of the sample.

Per the germline V gene, MNHNS is the CDR1 and SASEGT is the CDR2. The V end gives up 3 bases and the J end 7 bases, leaving 5 bases in the junction not matched to a gene. The CDR3 holds 15 amino acids from the cysteine to the phenylalanine. The entry retains the CDR3 DNA only, 45 bases that are in frame from base 1. The sample consisted of PBMCs. The rearranged chain carries TRBV6-1 and TRBJ1-4; TRBD1 lines up with 10 middle nucleotides. The origin of this receptor is a woman between 40 and 50 years old in good health and CMV-seronegative. This receptor carries the CDR3 CASSDVGTGVEKLFF. The nucleotide sequence is given as TGTGCCAGCAGTGACGTAGGGACAGGGGTTGAAAAACTGTTTTTT.